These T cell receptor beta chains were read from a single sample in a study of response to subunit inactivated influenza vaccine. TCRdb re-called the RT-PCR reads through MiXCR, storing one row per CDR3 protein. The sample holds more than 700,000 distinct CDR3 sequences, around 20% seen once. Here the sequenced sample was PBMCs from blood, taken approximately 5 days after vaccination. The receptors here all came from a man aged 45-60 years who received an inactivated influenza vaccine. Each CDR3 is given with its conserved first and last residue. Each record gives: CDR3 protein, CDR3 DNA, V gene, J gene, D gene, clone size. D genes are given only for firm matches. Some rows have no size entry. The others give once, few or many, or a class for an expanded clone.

CDR3 protein: CASSRGTGDYVNTEAFF; CDR3 DNA: TGTGCCAGCAGCAGAGGGACAGGGGACTACGTGAACACTGAAGCTTTCTTT; V gene: TRBV5-6; J gene: TRBJ1-1; D gene: TRBD1; clone size: few
CDR3 protein: CAWSRLSNQPQHF; CDR3 DNA: TGTGCCTGGAGTCGACTTAGCAATCAGCCCCAGCATTTT; V gene: TRBV30; J gene: TRBJ1-5; D gene: -; clone size: -
CDR3 protein: CASLAGGGGFDEQFF; CDR3 DNA: TGTGCCTCCCTAGCGGGAGGGGGTGGATTCGATGAGCAGTTCTTC; V gene: TRBV30; J gene: TRBJ2-1; D gene: TRBD2; clone size: -
CDR3 protein: CASSDVRMNTEAFF; CDR3 DNA: TGTGCCAGCAGTGACGTACGGATGAACACTGAAGCTTTCTTT; V gene: TRBV2; J gene: TRBJ1-1; D gene: -; clone size: -
CDR3 protein: CASSFKGRGELFF; CDR3 DNA: TGTGCCAGCAGTTTCAAAGGGCGAGGGGAGCTGTTTTTT; V gene: TRBV12-3/TRBV12-4; J gene: TRBJ2-2; D gene: -; clone size: few
CDR3 protein: CASSLRASGGYNEQFF; CDR3 DNA: TGTGCCAGCAGCTTAAGGGCTAGCGGGGGATACAATGAGCAGTTCTTC; V gene: TRBV7-3; J gene: TRBJ2-1; D gene: TRBD2; clone size: -
CDR3 protein: CASSQGVVGEQFF; CDR3 DNA: TGTGCCAGCAGCCAAGGAGTAGTCGGTGAGCAGTTCTTC; V gene: TRBV3-1; J gene: TRBJ2-1; D gene: -; clone size: few
CDR3 protein: CSAETALNTEAFF; CDR3 DNA: TGCAGTGCCGAGACAGCATTGAACACTGAAGCTTTCTTT; V gene: TRBV20-1; J gene: TRBJ1-1; D gene: -; clone size: -
CDR3 protein: CASSQVGPTGTYEQYF; CDR3 DNA: TGCGCCAGCAGCCAAGTCGGTCCGACAGGGACCTACGAGCAGTACTTC; V gene: TRBV4-1; J gene: TRBJ2-7; D gene: TRBD1; clone size: -
CDR3 protein: CAISGGRVETQYF; CDR3 DNA: TGTGCCATTAGCGGGGGCCGGGTAGAGACCCAGTACTTC; V gene: TRBV12-3/TRBV12-4; J gene: TRBJ2-5; D gene: TRBD2; clone size: few
CDR3 protein: CSARELVGLSGANVLTF; CDR3 DNA: TGCAGTGCTAGGGAGCTAGTAGGACTCTCTGGGGCCAACGTCCTGACTTTC; V gene: TRBV20-1; J gene: TRBJ2-6; D gene: -; clone size: -
CDR3 protein: CASSPVLAGPQGQFF; CDR3 DNA: TGTGCCAGCAGCCCTGTACTAGCGGGGCCCCAGGGGCAGTTCTTC; V gene: TRBV21-1; J gene: TRBJ2-1; D gene: -; clone size: -
CDR3 protein: CATSDGLAGINF; CDR3 DNA: TGTGCCACCAGTGATGGACTAGCGGGAATCAATTTT; V gene: TRBV24-1; J gene: TRBJ2-3; D gene: TRBD2; clone size: many
CDR3 protein: CASSPQLAGYYEQYF; CDR3 DNA: TGTGCCAGCAGCCCCCAACTAGCGGGTTACTACGAGCAGTACTTC; V gene: TRBV12-3/TRBV12-4; J gene: TRBJ2-7; D gene: TRBD2; clone size: -
CDR3 protein: CATSTLAGSYNEQFF; CDR3 DNA: TGTGCCACCAGCACACTAGCGGGATCCTACAATGAGCAGTTCTTC; V gene: TRBV15; J gene: TRBJ2-1; D gene: TRBD2; clone size: -
CDR3 protein: CASRDRTPMEEQYF; CDR3 DNA: TGTGCCAGCAGGGACCGGACTCCAATGGAGGAGCAGTACTTC; V gene: TRBV6-2/TRBV6-3; J gene: TRBJ2-7; D gene: -; clone size: few
CDR3 protein: CASSLPSGRASDGELFF; CDR3 DNA: TGTGCCAGCAGCTTACCTAGCGGGAGGGCCTCTGACGGGGAGCTGTTTTTT; V gene: TRBV11-2; J gene: TRBJ2-2; D gene: TRBD2; clone size: -
CDR3 protein: CANGQMNTEAFF; CDR3 DNA: TGTGCCAATGGACAGATGAACACTGAAGCTTTCTTT; V gene: TRBV7-9; J gene: TRBJ1-1; D gene: -; clone size: many
CDR3 protein: CSAITSGGLSSYNEQFF; CDR3 DNA: TGCAGTGCCATAACTAGCGGGGGCCTCAGCTCCTACAATGAGCAGTTCTTC; V gene: TRBV20-1; J gene: TRBJ2-1; D gene: TRBD2; clone size: -
CDR3 protein: CASSPGPPLSRGYTF; CDR3 DNA: TGCGCCAGCAGCCCTGGACCGCCTCTTTCTAGAGGCTACACCTTC; V gene: TRBV4-1; J gene: TRBJ1-2; D gene: -; clone size: -
CDR3 protein: CASSWDGKGMAEQYF; CDR3 DNA: TGCGCCAGCAGCTGGGATGGGAAGGGGATGGCCGAGCAGTACTTC; V gene: TRBV5-1; J gene: TRBJ2-7; D gene: -; clone size: -
CDR3 protein: CASSPWMSFGGELFF; CDR3 DNA: TGCGCCAGCAGCCCATGGATGAGCTTCGGGGGGGAGCTGTTTTTT; V gene: TRBV4-1; J gene: TRBJ2-2; D gene: -; clone size: few
CDR3 protein: CASSLLELSGTQYF; CDR3 DNA: TGTGCCAGCAGCTTACTGGAGCTCTCGGGTACGCAGTATTTT; V gene: TRBV11-2; J gene: TRBJ2-3; D gene: -; clone size: -
CDR3 protein: CATSRMLGSNEQFF; CDR3 DNA: TGTGCCACCAGCAGAATGCTAGGGTCCAATGAGCAGTTCTTC; V gene: TRBV15; J gene: TRBJ2-1; D gene: -; clone size: many
CDR3 protein: CASKLSENTGELFF; CDR3 DNA: TGTGCCAGCAAATTGAGCGAGAACACCGGGGAGCTGTTTTTT; V gene: TRBV12-3/TRBV12-4; J gene: TRBJ2-2; D gene: -; clone size: -
CDR3 protein: CSAPGDSVNGQYF; CDR3 DNA: TGCAGTGCTCCGGGGGACAGCGTGAATGGGCAGTATTTT; V gene: TRBV20-1; J gene: TRBJ2-3; D gene: -; clone size: -
CDR3 protein: CASSGRLDTQYF; CDR3 DNA: TGCGCCAGCAGCGGACGACTAGATACGCAGTATTTT; V gene: TRBV5-1; J gene: TRBJ2-3; D gene: -; clone size: -
CDR3 protein: CSARDLRREFSYNEQFF; CDR3 DNA: TGCAGTGCTAGAGATTTAAGGCGGGAGTTTTCTTACAATGAGCAGTTCTTC; V gene: TRBV20-1; J gene: TRBJ2-1; D gene: TRBD2; clone size: few
CDR3 protein: CASSLRLAGGQGEQFF; CDR3 DNA: TGCGCCAGCAGCTTAAGACTAGCGGGAGGGCAAGGTGAGCAGTTCTTC; V gene: TRBV5-1; J gene: TRBJ2-1; D gene: TRBD2; clone size: -
CDR3 protein: CATTSGLAGGDGGYNEQFF; CDR3 DNA: TGTGCCACCACGTCCGGACTAGCGGGGGGTGACGGTGGGTACAATGAGCAGTTCTTC; V gene: TRBV15; J gene: TRBJ2-1; D gene: TRBD2; clone size: -
CDR3 protein: CASKWAGELFF; CDR3 DNA: TGTGCCAGCAAGTGGGCCGGGGAGCTGTTTTTT; V gene: TRBV27; J gene: TRBJ2-2; D gene: -; clone size: -
CDR3 protein: CSARDSHYGYTF; CDR3 DNA: TGCAGTGCTAGAGACAGCCACTATGGCTACACCTTC; V gene: TRBV20-1; J gene: TRBJ1-2; D gene: -; clone size: -
CDR3 protein: CASSRTKGHGETQYF; CDR3 DNA: TGTGCCAGCAGTCGGACTAAGGGGCACGGAGAGACCCAGTACTTC; V gene: TRBV12-3/TRBV12-4; J gene: TRBJ2-5; D gene: -; clone size: few
CDR3 protein: CASSQTDSYSYEQYF; CDR3 DNA: TGTGCCAGCTCACAAACAGACTCCTATTCCTACGAGCAGTACTTC; V gene: TRBV18; J gene: TRBJ2-7; D gene: -; clone size: once
CDR3 protein: CATSAAAGTARETQYF; CDR3 DNA: TGTGCCACCAGTGCCGCTGCAGGGACAGCGCGAGAGACCCAGTACTTC; V gene: TRBV24-1; J gene: TRBJ2-5; D gene: TRBD1; clone size: few
CDR3 protein: CSVEDAIAGGIDTQYF; CDR3 DNA: TGCAGCGTTGAAGATGCGATAGCGGGAGGAATAGATACGCAGTATTTT; V gene: TRBV29-1; J gene: TRBJ2-3; D gene: TRBD2; clone size: few
CDR3 protein: CASSTLTGTSGSRAFGNEQFF; CDR3 DNA: TGTGCCAGCAGCACTCTCACCGGGACTAGCGGGAGTCGGGCCTTCGGGAATGAGCAGTTCTTC; V gene: TRBV11-2; J gene: TRBJ2-1; D gene: TRBD2; clone size: -
CDR3 protein: CASSGIWGDTQYF; CDR3 DNA: TGTGCCAGCAGCGGGATATGGGGAGATACGCAGTATTTT; V gene: TRBV7-9; J gene: TRBJ2-3; D gene: -; clone size: -
CDR3 protein: CASGSSQETQYF; CDR3 DNA: TGTGCCAGCGGGAGCTCACAAGAGACCCAGTACTTC; V gene: TRBV7-9; J gene: TRBJ2-5; D gene: -; clone size: -
CDR3 protein: CASSQEGSGEQYF; CDR3 DNA: TGCGCCAGCAGCCAAGAAGGGAGTGGCGAGCAGTACTTC; V gene: TRBV4-1; J gene: TRBJ2-7; D gene: -; clone size: few
CDR3 protein: CSARLIEYSYEQYF; CDR3 DNA: TGCAGTGCTAGACTAATCGAATACTCCTACGAGCAGTACTTC; V gene: TRBV20-1; J gene: TRBJ2-7; D gene: -; clone size: few
CDR3 protein: CASRDWRGVDTQYF; CDR3 DNA: TGCGCCAGCAGGGACTGGCGGGGCGTAGATACGCAGTATTTT; V gene: TRBV5-1; J gene: TRBJ2-3; D gene: -; clone size: -
CDR3 protein: CSAGGGTDTQYF; CDR3 DNA: TGCAGTGCTGGGGGGGGCACAGATACGCAGTATTTT; V gene: TRBV20-1; J gene: TRBJ2-3; D gene: TRBD2; clone size: -
CDR3 protein: CASSSSGQPTYEQYF; CDR3 DNA: TGTGCCAGCAGCTCATCTGGACAGCCCACCTACGAGCAGTACTTC; V gene: TRBV6-1; J gene: TRBJ2-7; D gene: -; clone size: -
CDR3 protein: CASSKVGVRGTGELFF; CDR3 DNA: TGTGCCAGCAGCAAAGTTGGGGTTCGTGGCACCGGGGAGCTGTTTTTT; V gene: TRBV21-1; J gene: TRBJ2-2; D gene: -; clone size: few
CDR3 protein: CASSLDRERRNEQFF; CDR3 DNA: TGTGCCAGCAGTTTAGACCGGGAAAGACGCAATGAGCAGTTCTTC; V gene: TRBV12-3/TRBV12-4; J gene: TRBJ2-1; D gene: -; clone size: few
CDR3 protein: CAWSVGTGAHEQFF; CDR3 DNA: TGTGCCTGGAGTGTAGGGACAGGGGCTCATGAGCAGTTCTTC; V gene: TRBV30; J gene: TRBJ2-1; D gene: TRBD1; clone size: few
CDR3 protein: CASSLGGQGYYEQYF; CDR3 DNA: TGTGCCAGCAGTTTAGGGGGACAGGGCTACTACGAGCAGTACTTC; V gene: TRBV28; J gene: TRBJ2-7; D gene: TRBD1; clone size: -